Below, 17 T cell receptor beta chains from the same sample are listed, as sequenced in a study of Graves' ophthalmopathy and Graves' hyperthyroidism. Amplification from RNA transcripts yielded the TCR beta CDR3 regions. The first-round RT-PCR employed HTBI primers together with the Qiagen OneStep RT-PCR kit. A multiplex PCR was then performed as the second round. One entry per CDR3 protein results from TCRdb running MiXCR on the multiplex PCR reads. The sample records about 390,000 distinct CDR3 sequences, about a sixth being singletons. Sequencing was performed on peripheral blood. Receptors were obtained from an adult woman with stable Graves' hyperthyroidism.

The chain is built from TRBV20-1 and TRBJ2-5; 8 nucleotides agree with TRBD2. Trimming removed 5 bases from V and 2 bases from J; junction bases left unmatched: 4. The germline V gene encodes CDR1 DFQATT and CDR2 SNEGSKA (reference sequence). The CDR3 runs to 13 residues. The CDR3 DNA reads TGCAGTGCTGGCGGACTAGCTCAAGAGACCCAGTACTTC. Translation: CSAGGLAQETQYF.

Many counts were recorded for this clonotype. The rearrangement links TRBV30 to TRBJ2-7; D perhaps matches TRBD2 (5 bases). Germline-derived CDR1 and CDR2 are GTSNPN and SVGIG (reference sequence). Trimming shortened V by 2 bases and J by 0 bases, and 8 bases separated the two germline ends. The CDR3 is made up of 13 amino acids. CDR3 region: CAWSRGNSYEQYF. CDR3 nucleotides: TGTGCCTGGAGTCGGGGAAACTCCTACGAGCAGTACTTC.

This clonotype occurred many times. The J gene is TRBJ1-5, the V gene TRBV19; D gene unclear. The ends were cut back, 3 bases at V and 2 bases at J, with 8 bases in the middle. The CDR3 extends over 14 amino acids. Per germline, CDR1 LNHDA and CDR2 SQIVND (reference sequence). CDR3 in DNA: TGTGCCAGTAGTATGATGAGTCGCAATCAGCCCCAGCATTTT. Translated, it gives CASSMMSRNQPQHF.

This clonotype was observed at least ten times. V gene TRBV7-2 combines with J gene TRBJ1-1; a weak D match, TRBD1 (5 bases). V lost 1 base, J lost 7 bases, and 10 bases lay in between. The CDR3 consists of 13 residues. Germline loops: CDR1 SGHTA, CDR2 FQGNSA. The CDR3 DNA reads TGTGCCAGCAGCTTAGGGGGGAGTAATGAAGCTTTCTTT. This encodes CASSLGGSNEAFF.

This clonotype was seen many times. The chain recombines TRBV18 with TRBJ1-1, with TRBD1 as a possible D gene (6 bases). CDR1 is KGHSH and CDR2 is LQKENI in the germline V gene. Trimming took off 6 bases at V and 4 bases at J, with 15 bases between the two ends. The CDR3 spans 14 residues. This CDR3 is CASSGDTRGTEAFF. CDR3 in DNA: TGTGCCAGCTCGGGGGACACGCGCGGCACTGAAGCTTTCTTT.

This clonotype was seen repeatedly, ten times or more. The V call is TRBV20-1, the J call TRBJ2-7; TRBD2 is a possible D gene (6 bases). V lost 3 bases to trimming and J lost 0 bases, with 15 bases between them. Germline CDR1 is DFQATT and CDR2 is SNEGSKA (reference sequence). CDR3 length: 15 amino acids. The CDR3 here is CSASSTRGSSYEQYF. The CDR3 DNA follows: TGCAGTGCTAGTAGTACCCGGGGGAGCTCCTACGAGCAGTACTTC.

V usage is TRBV7-2 and J usage is TRBJ1-1; D unresolved. This CDR3 has 13 residues. V was trimmed by 4 bases and J by 6 bases, leaving 12 bases between them. Germline lookup yields CDR1 SGHTA and CDR2 FQGNSA. CDR3 DNA: TGTGCCAGCAGCTCCTTTGGGGTCTCTGAAGCTTTCTTT. Translated: CASSSFGVSEAFF. The full variable domain, its missing parts supplied by reference TRBV7-2 and TRBJ1-1, is GAGVSQSPSNKVTEKGKDVELRCDPISGHTALYWYRQSLGQGLEFLIYFQGNSAPDKSGLPSDRFSAERTGGSVSTLTIQRTQQEDSAVYLCASSSFGVSEAFFGQGTRLTVV.

This clonotype showed up just a few times. The chain carries TRBV3-1 and TRBJ2-2, with D perhaps matching TRBD2 (5 bases). CDR3 length equals 12 residues. V lost 3 bases to trimming and J lost 6 bases, with 5 bases between them. Per the germline V gene, CDR1 is LGHDT and CDR2 is YNNKEL (reference sequence). The CDR3, as DNA: TGTGCCAGCAGCCAGGAGGCCGGGGAGCTGTTTTTT. It codes for CASSQEAGELFF.

At least ten counts were recorded for this clonotype. This chain links TRBV5-1 with TRBJ2-7; possibly TRBD2 for D (5 bases). The V gene's germline CDR1 is SGHRS and CDR2 YFSETQ. V was cut by 0 bases and J by 6 bases, with 10 bases left in between. The CDR3 totals 13 residues. CDR3 DNA: TGCGCCAGCAGCTTGGCCATGGGGAGCGAGCAGTACTTC. Residues: CASSLAMGSEQYF.

Note on this clonotype: This may come from a read error, since a much larger clone is one base off. The chain employs TRBV20-1 and TRBJ1-1; D might be TRBD1 (6 bases). The CDR3 spans 11 residues. Germline V gives CDR1 DFQATT, CDR2 SNEGSKA (reference sequence). V was trimmed by 2 bases and J by 8 bases, leaving 9 bases between them. CDR3 region: CSARYRVEAFF. The CDR3 DNA reads TGCAGTGCTAGATACAGGGTCGAAGCTTTCTTT.

Concerning this clonotype: Possible read error: a much larger clone is one base away. The chain combines TRBV9 with TRBJ2-5; 11 bases fit TRBD1. The germline CDR1 and CDR2 sequences are SGDLS and YYNGEE. This CDR3 spans 17 amino acids. The CDR3 reads CASSVRTGGGVGETQHF. The CDR3 DNA reads as TGTGCCAGCAGCGTAAGGACAGGGGGCGGTGTAGGAGAGACCCAGCACTTC.

The chain joins TRBV7-3 to TRBJ2-5, with TRBD1 matching over 8 bases. V was clipped by 5 bases and J by 7 bases; unmatched bases: 6. Germline-derived CDR1 and CDR2 are SGHTA and FQGTGA. CDR3 length equals 13 residues. The CDR3 DNA is TGTGCCAGCAGCACCGGACAGGGTGGGACCCAGTACTTC. This gives the protein CASSTGQGGTQYF. Looking up the rest from reference TRBV7-3 and TRBJ2-5 gives the full variable domain: GAGVSQTPSNKVTEKGKYVELRCDPISGHTALYWYRQSLGQGPEFLIYFQGTGAADDSGLPNDRFFAVRPEGSVSTLKIQRTERGDSAVYLCASSTGQGGTQYFGPGTRLLVL.

A few counts support this clonotype. This may come from a read error, since a much larger clone is one base off. The rearrangement joins TRBV29-1 to TRBJ2-7; D gene ambiguous. V lost 3 bases, J lost 1 base, and 4 bases lay in between. The V gene's germline CDR1 is SQVTM and CDR2 ANQGSEA. The CDR3 runs 11 residues. The chain's CDR3 is CSVDSSYEQYF. Here the CDR3 DNA reads TGCAGCGTTGATAGTTCCTACGAGCAGTACTTC.

This clonotype was counted many times. The chain links TRBV6-2 or TRBV6-3 to TRBJ2-5; TRBD2 matches at 13 bases. The germline CDR1 and CDR2 sequences are MNHEY and SVGEGT. The CDR3 contains 15 residues. V shed 5 bases, J shed 3 bases, and the junction held 3 bases outside the gene matches. The CDR3 protein is CASSTGTSGKETQYF. DNA for the CDR3: TGTGCCAGCAGTACCGGGACTAGCGGGAAAGAGACCCAGTACTTC.

The sample holds many counts of this clonotype. This rearrangement joins TRBV30 to TRBJ2-7; D uncertain. Between the trimmed V and J ends, which lost 0 bases and 5 bases, there was a span of 11 bases. Germline V gives CDR1 GTSNPN, CDR2 SVGIG (reference sequence). The length of the CDR3 is 13 residues. CDR3 bases: TGTGCCTGGAGTGTGTTAACGGCGGACGAGCAGTACTTC. Encoded protein: CAWSVLTADEQYF.

To note about this clonotype: Relative to the germline gene, one junction end is altered; a read error may explain this. The J gene is TRBJ2-4, the V gene TRBV7-2; 7 nucleotides align to TRBD2. Germline V gene sequence: CDR1 SGHTA, CDR2 FQGNSA. This CDR3 spans 16 amino acids. CDR3 region: CASSLAGGSPKTIQYF. Here the CDR3 DNA reads TGTGCCAGCAGCTTAGCCGGCGGGAGTCCCAAAACCATTCAGTACTTC.

Note on this clonotype: Since a much larger clone is just one base distant, this may be a read error. The V call is TRBV5-5, the J call TRBJ2-7; D uncertain. The CDR3 length is 14 residues. Between the trimmed V and J ends, which lost 7 bases and 6 bases, there was a span of 20 bases. The V gene's germline CDR1 is SGHKS and CDR2 YYEKEE (reference sequence). CDR3 in DNA: TGTGCCAGCTGCTATATTGGATCCACTCCCGAGCAGTACTTC. As protein: CASCYIGSTPEQYF.